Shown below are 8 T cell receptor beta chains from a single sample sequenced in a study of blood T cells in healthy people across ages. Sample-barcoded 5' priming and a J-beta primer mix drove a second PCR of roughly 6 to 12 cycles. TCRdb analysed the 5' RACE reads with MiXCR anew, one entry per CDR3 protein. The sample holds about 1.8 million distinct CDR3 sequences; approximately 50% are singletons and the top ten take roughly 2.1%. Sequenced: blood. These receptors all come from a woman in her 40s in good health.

CDR3 sequence: CASSDRDRGFF. The DNA for the CDR3 is TGTGCCAGCAGTGACCGGGACAGAGGGTTCTTC. The chain has TRBV6-1 and TRBJ2-1; 7 nucleotides align to TRBD1. V lost 3 bases to trimming and J lost 15 bases; unmatched junction nucleotides: 5. Germline V lookup: CDR1 MNHNS, CDR2 SASEGT. The CDR3 runs to 11 residues.

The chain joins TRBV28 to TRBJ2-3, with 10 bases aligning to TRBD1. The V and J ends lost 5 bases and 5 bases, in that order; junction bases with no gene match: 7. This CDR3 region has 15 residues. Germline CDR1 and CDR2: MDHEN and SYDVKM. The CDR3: CASSPGQGKVDTQYF. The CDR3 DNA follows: TGTGCCAGCAGTCCGGGACAGGGGAAGGTAGATACGCAGTATTTT.

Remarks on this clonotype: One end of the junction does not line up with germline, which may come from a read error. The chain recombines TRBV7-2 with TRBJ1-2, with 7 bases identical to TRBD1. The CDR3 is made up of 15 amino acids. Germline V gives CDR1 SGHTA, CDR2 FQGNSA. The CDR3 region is CASSLDPGQSYGHTF. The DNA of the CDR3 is TGTGCCAGCAGCTTAGACCCGGGACAGTCCTATGGCCACACCTTC.

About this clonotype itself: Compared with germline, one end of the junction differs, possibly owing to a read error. Written as DNA, the CDR3 is TGCAGCGTTGAAGGGGACAGGGAGTCCTACAGTGAGCAGTTCTTC. Translating gives CSVEGDRESYSEQFF. The genes are TRBV29-1 and TRBJ2-1; TRBD1 matches 9 bases. This CDR3 region has 15 residues. CDR1 is SQVTM and CDR2 is ANQGSEA in the germline V gene.

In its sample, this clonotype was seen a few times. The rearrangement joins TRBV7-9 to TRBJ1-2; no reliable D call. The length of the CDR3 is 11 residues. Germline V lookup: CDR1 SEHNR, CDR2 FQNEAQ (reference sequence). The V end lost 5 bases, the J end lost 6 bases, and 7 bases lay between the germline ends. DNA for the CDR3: TGTGCCAGCAGCCCCGGCCATGGCTACACCTTC. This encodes CASSPGHGYTF.

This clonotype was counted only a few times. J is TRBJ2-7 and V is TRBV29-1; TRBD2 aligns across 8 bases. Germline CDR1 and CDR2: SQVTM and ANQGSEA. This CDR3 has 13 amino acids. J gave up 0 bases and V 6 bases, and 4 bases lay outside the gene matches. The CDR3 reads CSVAGGTSYEQYF. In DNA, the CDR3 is TGCAGCGTGGCGGGGGGAACCTCCTACGAGCAGTACTTC.

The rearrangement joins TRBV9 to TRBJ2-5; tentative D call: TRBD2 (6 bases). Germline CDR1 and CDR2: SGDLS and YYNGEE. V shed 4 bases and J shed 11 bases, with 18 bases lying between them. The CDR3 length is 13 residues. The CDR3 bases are TGTGCCAGCAGCTCTGAGGGCTCGGGGGAGCAGTACTTC. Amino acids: CASSSEGSGEQYF.

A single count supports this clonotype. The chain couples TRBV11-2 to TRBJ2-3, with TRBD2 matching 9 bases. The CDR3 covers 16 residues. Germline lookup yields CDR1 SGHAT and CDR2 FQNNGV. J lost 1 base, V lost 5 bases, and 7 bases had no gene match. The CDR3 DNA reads TGTGCCAGCAGCGGACGGACTAGCGAGGGCACAGATACGCAGTATTTT. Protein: CASSGRTSEGTDTQYF.